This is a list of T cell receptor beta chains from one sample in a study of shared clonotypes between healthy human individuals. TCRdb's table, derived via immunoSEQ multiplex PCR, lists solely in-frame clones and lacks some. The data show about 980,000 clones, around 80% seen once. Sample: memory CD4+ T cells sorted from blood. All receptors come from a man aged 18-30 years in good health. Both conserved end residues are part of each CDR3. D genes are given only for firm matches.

CASSPASKRDYEQYF	TRBJ2-7	TRBD2	TRBV5-6
CASSLPVETGTGELFF	TRBJ2-2	TRBD1	TRBV5-4
CASSPPGTSRETQYF	TRBJ2-5	TRBD2	TRBV7-9
CASSLGLAGLPNEQFF	TRBJ2-1	TRBD2	TRBV27
CASGQTGQPSEQYF	TRBJ2-7	TRBD1	TRBV5-1
CASSPGTGVSPLHF	TRBJ1-6	TRBD1	TRBV5-4
CASSIFGETQYF	TRBJ2-5	NA	TRBV19
CASSLDLDRVYEQYF	TRBJ2-7	NA	TRBV11-2
CAIRAVTFSDSYEQYF	TRBJ2-7	NA	TRBV10-3
CASSEYMGRETQYF	TRBJ2-5	NA	TRBV6-1
CASSQIDKTYEQYF	TRBJ2-7	NA	TRBV4-1
CASSSTGSQETQYF	TRBJ2-5	NA	TRBV5-8
CASSPGQGLRETQYF	TRBJ2-5	TRBD1	TRBV7-2